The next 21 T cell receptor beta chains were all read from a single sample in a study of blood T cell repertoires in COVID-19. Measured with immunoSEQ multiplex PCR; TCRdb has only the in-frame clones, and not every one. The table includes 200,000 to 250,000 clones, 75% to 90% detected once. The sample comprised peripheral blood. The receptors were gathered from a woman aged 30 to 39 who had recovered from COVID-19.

The CDR3 loop is CASSATGYSEQFF. In DNA, the CDR3 is TGTGCCAGTAGTGCTACAGGGTATAGTGAGCAGTTCTTC. J is TRBJ2-1 and V is TRBV19, with D tentatively TRBD1 (6 bases). Germline V gene data show CDR1 as LNHDA and CDR2 as SQIVND (reference sequence). Trimming cost V 5 bases and J 9 bases, with 14 bases left between them. The length of the CDR3 is 13 residues.

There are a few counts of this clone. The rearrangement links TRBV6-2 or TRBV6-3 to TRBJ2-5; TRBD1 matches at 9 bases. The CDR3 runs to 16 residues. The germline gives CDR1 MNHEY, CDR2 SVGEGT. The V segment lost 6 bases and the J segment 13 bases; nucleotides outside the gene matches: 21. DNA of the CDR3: TGTGCCAGCAGCACCCCCAGGGACAGGGTAATAACAATCCGGTACTTC. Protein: CASSTPRDRVITIRYF.

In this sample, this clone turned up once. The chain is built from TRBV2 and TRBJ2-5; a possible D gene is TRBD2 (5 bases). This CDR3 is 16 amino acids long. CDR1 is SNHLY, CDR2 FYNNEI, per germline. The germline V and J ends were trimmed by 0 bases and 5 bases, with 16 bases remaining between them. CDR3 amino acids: CASSEARKTIVETQYF. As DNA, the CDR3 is TGTGCCAGCAGTGAAGCGCGAAAGACTATCGTCGAGACCCAGTACTTC.

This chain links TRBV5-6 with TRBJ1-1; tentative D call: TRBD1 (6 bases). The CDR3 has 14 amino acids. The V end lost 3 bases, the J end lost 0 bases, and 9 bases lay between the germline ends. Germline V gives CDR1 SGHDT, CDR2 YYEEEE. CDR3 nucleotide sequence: TGTGCCAGCAGCTCAGACAGGCTGAACACTGAAGCTTTCTTT. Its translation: CASSSDRLNTEAFF.

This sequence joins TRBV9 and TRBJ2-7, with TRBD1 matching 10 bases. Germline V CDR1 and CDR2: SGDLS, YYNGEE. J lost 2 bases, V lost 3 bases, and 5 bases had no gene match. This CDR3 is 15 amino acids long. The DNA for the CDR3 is TGTGCCAGCAGCGAGGGGACAGGGGTCACCTACGAGCAGTACTTC. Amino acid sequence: CASSEGTGVTYEQYF.

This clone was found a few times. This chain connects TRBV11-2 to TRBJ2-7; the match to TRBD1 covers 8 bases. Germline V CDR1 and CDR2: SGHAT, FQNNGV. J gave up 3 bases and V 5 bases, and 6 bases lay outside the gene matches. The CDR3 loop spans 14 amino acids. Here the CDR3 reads CASSIGTGDYEQYF. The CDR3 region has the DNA TGTGCCAGCAGCATCGGGACAGGTGACTACGAGCAGTACTTC.

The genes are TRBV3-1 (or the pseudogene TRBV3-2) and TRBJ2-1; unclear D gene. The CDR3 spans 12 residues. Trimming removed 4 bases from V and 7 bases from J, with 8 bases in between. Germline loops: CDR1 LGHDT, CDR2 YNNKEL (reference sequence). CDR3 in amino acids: CASSPRENEQFF. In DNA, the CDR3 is TGTGCCAGCAGCCCTAGAGAAAATGAGCAGTTCTTC.

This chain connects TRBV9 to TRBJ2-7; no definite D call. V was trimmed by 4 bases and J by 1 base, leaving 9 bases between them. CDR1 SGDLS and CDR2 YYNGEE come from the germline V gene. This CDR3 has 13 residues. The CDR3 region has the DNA TGTGCCAGCAGCCCAAGGAGTTCCTACGAGCAGTACTTC. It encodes CASSPRSSYEQYF. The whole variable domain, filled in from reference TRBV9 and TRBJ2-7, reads DSGVTQTPKHLITATGQRVTLRCSPRSGDLSVYWYQQSLDQGLQFLIQYYNGEERAKGNILERFSAQQFPDLHSELNLSSLELGDSALYFCASSPRSSYEQYFGPGTRLTVT.

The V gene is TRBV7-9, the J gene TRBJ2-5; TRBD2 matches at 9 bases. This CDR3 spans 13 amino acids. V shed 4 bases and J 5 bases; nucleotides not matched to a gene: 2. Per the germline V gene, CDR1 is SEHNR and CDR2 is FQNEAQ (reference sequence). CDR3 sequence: CASSYGLAETQYF. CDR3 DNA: TGTGCCAGCAGCTACGGACTAGCGGAGACCCAGTACTTC.

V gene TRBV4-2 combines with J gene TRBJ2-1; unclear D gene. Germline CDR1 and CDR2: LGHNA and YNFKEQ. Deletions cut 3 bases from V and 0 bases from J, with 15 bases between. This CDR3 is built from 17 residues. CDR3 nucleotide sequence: TGTGCCAGCAGCCAGGAATTCGGGTCGAGCTCCTACAATGAGCAGTTCTTC. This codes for CASSQEFGSSSYNEQFF.

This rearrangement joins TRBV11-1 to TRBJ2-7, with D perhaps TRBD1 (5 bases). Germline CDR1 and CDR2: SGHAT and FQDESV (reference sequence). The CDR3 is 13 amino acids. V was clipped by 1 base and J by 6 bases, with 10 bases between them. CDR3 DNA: TGTGCCAGCAGCTTAGGAAAGGGGTTCGAGCAGTACTTC. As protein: CASSLGKGFEQYF.

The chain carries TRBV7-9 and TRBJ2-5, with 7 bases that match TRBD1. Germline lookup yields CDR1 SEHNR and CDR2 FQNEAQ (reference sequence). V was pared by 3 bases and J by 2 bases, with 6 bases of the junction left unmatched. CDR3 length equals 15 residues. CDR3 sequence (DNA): TGTGCCAGCAGCTTGGTAGGGGGCCCACAAGAGACCCAGTACTTC. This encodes CASSLVGGPQETQYF.

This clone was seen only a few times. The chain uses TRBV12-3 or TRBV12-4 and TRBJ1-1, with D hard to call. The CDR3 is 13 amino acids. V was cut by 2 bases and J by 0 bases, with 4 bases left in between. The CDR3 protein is CASSLRVNTEAFF. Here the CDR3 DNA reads TGTGCCAGCAGTTTAAGAGTGAACACTGAAGCTTTCTTT.

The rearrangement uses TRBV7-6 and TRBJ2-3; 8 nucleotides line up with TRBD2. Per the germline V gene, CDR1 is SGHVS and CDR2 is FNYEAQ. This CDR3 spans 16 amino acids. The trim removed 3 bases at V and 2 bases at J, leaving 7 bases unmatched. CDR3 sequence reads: CASSLGAGAFTDTQYF. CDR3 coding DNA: TGTGCCAGCAGCTTGGGAGCGGGGGCCTTCACAGATACGCAGTATTTT.

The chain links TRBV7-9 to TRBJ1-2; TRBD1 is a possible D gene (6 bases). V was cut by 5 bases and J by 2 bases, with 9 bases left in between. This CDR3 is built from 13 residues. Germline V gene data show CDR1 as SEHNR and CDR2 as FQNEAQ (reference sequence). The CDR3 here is CASSEGVNYGYTF. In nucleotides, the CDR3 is TGTGCCAGCAGCGAGGGGGTAAACTATGGCTACACCTTC.

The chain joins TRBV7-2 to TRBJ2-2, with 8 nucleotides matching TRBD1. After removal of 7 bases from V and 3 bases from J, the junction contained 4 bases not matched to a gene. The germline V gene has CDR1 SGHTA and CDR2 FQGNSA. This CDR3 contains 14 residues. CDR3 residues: CASKTGGYTGELFF. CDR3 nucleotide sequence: TGTGCCAGCAAAACAGGGGGTTACACCGGGGAGCTGTTTTTT.

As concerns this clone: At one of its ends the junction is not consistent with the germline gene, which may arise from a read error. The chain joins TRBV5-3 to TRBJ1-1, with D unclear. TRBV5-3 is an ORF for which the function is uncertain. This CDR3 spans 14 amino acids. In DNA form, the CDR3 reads TGTGCCAGAAGCCCACATCTTATGAACGCTGAAGCTTTCTTT. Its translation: CARSPHLMNAEAFF.

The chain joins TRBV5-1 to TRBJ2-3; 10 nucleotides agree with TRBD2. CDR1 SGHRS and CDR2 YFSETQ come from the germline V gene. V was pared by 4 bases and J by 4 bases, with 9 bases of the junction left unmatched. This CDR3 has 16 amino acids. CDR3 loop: CASSPSAAGGPDTQYF. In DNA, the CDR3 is TGCGCCAGCAGCCCTTCCGCAGCGGGGGGGCCAGATACGCAGTATTTT.

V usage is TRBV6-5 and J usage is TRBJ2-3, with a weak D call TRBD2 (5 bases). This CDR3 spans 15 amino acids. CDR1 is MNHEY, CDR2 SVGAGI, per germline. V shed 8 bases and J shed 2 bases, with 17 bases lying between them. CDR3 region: CASRASGLHTDTQYF. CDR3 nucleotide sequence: TGTGCCAGCCGCGCCAGTGGACTCCACACAGATACGCAGTATTTT.

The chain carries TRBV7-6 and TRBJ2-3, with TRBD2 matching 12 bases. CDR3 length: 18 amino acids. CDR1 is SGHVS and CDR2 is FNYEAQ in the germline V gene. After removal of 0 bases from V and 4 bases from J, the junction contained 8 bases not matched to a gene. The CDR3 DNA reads TGTGCCAGCAGCTTAGCGTTAGGACTAGCGGGGTTATCAGATACGCAGTATTTT. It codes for CASSLALGLAGLSDTQYF.

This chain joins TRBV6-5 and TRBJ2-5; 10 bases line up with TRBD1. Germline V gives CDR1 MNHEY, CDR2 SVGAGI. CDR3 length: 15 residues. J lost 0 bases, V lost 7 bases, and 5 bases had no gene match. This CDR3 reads CASTAGQGNQETQYF. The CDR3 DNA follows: TGTGCCAGCACTGCGGGACAGGGGAACCAAGAGACCCAGTACTTC.